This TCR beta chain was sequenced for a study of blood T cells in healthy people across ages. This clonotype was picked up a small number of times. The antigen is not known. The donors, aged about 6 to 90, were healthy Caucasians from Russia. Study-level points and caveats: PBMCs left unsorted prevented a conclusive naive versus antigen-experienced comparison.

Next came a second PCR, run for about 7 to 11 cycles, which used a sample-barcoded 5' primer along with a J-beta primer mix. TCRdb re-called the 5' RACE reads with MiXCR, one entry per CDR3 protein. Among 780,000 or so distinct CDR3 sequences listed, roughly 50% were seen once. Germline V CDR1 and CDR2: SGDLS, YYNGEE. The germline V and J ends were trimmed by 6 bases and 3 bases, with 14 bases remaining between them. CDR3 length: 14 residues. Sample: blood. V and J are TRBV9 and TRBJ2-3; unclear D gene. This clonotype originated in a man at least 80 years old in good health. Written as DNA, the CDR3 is TGTGCCAGCACCCCACGGTTAAAGACAGATACGCAGTATTTT. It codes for CASTPRLKTDTQYF.